These 18 T cell receptor beta chains originate from one sample sequenced in a study of blood T cell repertoires in COVID-19. The assay was immunoSEQ multiplex PCR, and TCRdb's table has in-frame clones only and misses some. The repertoire holds 47,000 or so clones, with 82% as singletons. The sample was peripheral blood. Source of these receptors: an older woman with acute or convalescent COVID-19.

The J gene is TRBJ1-3, the V gene TRBV18; D possibly corresponds to TRBD1 (5 bases). V lost 2 bases and J lost 0, with 11 bases in between. Germline V lookup: CDR1 KGHSH, CDR2 LQKENI. This CDR3 has 16 amino acids. CDR3 sequence: CASSPGAALSGNTIYF. As DNA, the CDR3 is TGTGCCAGCTCACCAGGGGCCGCGCTCTCTGGAAACACCATATATTTT. The full variable domain, in which reference TRBV18 and TRBJ1-3 provide the parts outside the CDR3, is NAGVMQNPRHLVRRRGQEARLRCSPMKGHSHVYWYRQLPEEGLKFMVYLQKENIIDESGMPKERFSAEFPKEGPSILRIQQVVRGDSAAYFCASSPGAALSGNTIYFGEGSWLTVV.

This clone has only a few counts. The chain employs TRBV30 and TRBJ1-2; D is perhaps TRBD1 (5 bases). V gave up 2 bases and J gave up 8 bases, with 18 bases separating them. Germline V gene sequence: CDR1 GTSNPN, CDR2 SVGIG (reference sequence). There are 14 residues in the CDR3. In nucleotides, the CDR3 is TGTGCCTGGAGTACAACGTCGACAGTGGGCGGCTACACCTTC. Residues: CAWSTTSTVGGYTF. Full variable domain (missing parts from reference TRBV30 and TRBJ1-2): SQTIHQWPATLVQPVGSPLSLECTVEGTSNPNLYWYRQAAGRGLQLLFYSVGIGQISSEVPQNLSASRPQDRQFILSSKKLLLSDSGFYLCAWSTTSTVGGYTFGSGTRLTVV.

This clone was detected only a few times. The chain recombines TRBV19 with TRBJ1-1; possibly TRBD1 for D (6 bases). The ends were cut back, 6 bases at V and 0 bases at J, with 23 bases in the middle. Germline loops: CDR1 LNHDA, CDR2 SQIVND (reference sequence). The CDR3 totals 18 residues. CDR3 bases: TGTGCCAGTAGAGCGACCTACAGGGCTTACAGCGTGAACACTGAAGCTTTCTTT. This sequence encodes CASRATYRAYSVNTEAFF. The full variable domain, with the rest looked up from reference TRBV19 and TRBJ1-1, is DGGITQSPKYLFRKEGQNVTLSCEQNLNHDAMYWYRQDPGQGLRLIYYSQIVNDFQKGDIAEGYSVSREKKESFPLTVTSAQKNPTAFYLCASRATYRAYSVNTEAFFGQGTRLTVV.

The gene calls are TRBV3-1 (or the pseudogene TRBV3-2) and TRBJ2-1; TRBD2 might be the D (6 bases). Germline V gene data show CDR1 as LGHDT and CDR2 as YNNKEL (reference sequence). The CDR3 has 17 residues. V was shortened by 0 bases and J by 9 bases, with 21 bases between the two germline ends. The CDR3 sequence is CASSQEIPGSFIGEQFF. The CDR3 nucleotides read TGTGCCAGCAGCCAAGAGATTCCCGGGAGCTTCATCGGTGAGCAGTTCTTC.

This sequence joins TRBV19 and TRBJ2-1; 8 nucleotides line up with TRBD2. The length of the CDR3 is 15 residues. CDR1 LNHDA and CDR2 SQIVND come from the germline V gene (reference sequence). J was trimmed by 0 bases and V by 5 bases; bases with no gene match: 3. The CDR3 spells CASSYSGDSYNEQFF. The CDR3 DNA reads as TGTGCCAGTAGTTATAGCGGGGACTCCTACAATGAGCAGTTCTTC.

This clone has a handful of counts. The chain carries TRBV7-8 and TRBJ2-1; D uncertain. V was trimmed by 3 bases and J by 4 bases, leaving 19 bases between them. CDR1 is SGHVS and CDR2 is FQNEAQ in the germline V gene. This CDR3 comprises 17 residues. The CDR3 sequence is CASSFGYRRKPYNEQFF. In nucleotides, the CDR3 is TGTGCCAGCAGCTTCGGCTATAGGCGGAAGCCGTACAATGAGCAGTTCTTC.

V usage is TRBV2 and J usage is TRBJ1-2, with 11 bases that match TRBD1. CDR3 length: 17 amino acids. In germline, CDR1 is SNHLY, CDR2 FYNNEI. V lost 2 bases to trimming and J lost 1 base; unmatched junction nucleotides: 6. The DNA for the CDR3 is TGTGCCAGCAGTGAATTGGACAGGGGGCGCGGTAACTATGGCTACACCTTC. It yields the protein CASSELDRGRGNYGYTF.

The chain is built from TRBV18 and TRBJ1-1, with D unresolved. Per germline, CDR1 KGHSH and CDR2 LQKENI. Trimming pared 3 bases from V and 1 base from J, leaving 9 bases between. This CDR3 region has 14 residues. The CDR3 DNA reads TGTGCCAGCTCACCGGGCAGGTCGAACACTGAAGCTTTCTTT. Amino acids: CASSPGRSNTEAFF.

The rearrangement joins TRBV30 to TRBJ1-4; D might be TRBD1 (6 bases). V lost 5 bases to trimming and J lost 3 bases, with 19 bases between them. The CDR3 length is 16 residues. Germline lookup yields CDR1 GTSNPN and CDR2 SVGIG (reference sequence). CDR3 region: CAWGTTGYRPNEKLFF. As DNA, the CDR3 is TGTGCCTGGGGGACAACAGGGTACAGGCCTAATGAAAAACTGTTTTTT.

The chain recombines TRBV7-9 with TRBJ1-5; TRBD1 matches 9 bases. Unmatched junction bases numbered 2, after V lost 5 bases and J lost 6 bases. This CDR3 has 13 amino acids. The germline V gene encodes CDR1 SEHNR and CDR2 FQNEAQ (reference sequence). CDR3 nucleotides: TGTGCCAGCAGCCAGGGACAGGGTCAGCCCCAGCATTTT. Amino acids: CASSQGQGQPQHF.

The chain carries TRBV6-5 and TRBJ2-1; perhaps TRBD1 as D (5 bases). V was trimmed by 4 bases and J by 2 bases, leaving 12 bases between them. CDR1 MNHEY and CDR2 SVGAGI come from the germline V gene. The CDR3 consists of 15 residues. The CDR3 DNA is TGTGCCAGCAGTTCGACAGAAAGAACCTACAATGAGCAGTTCTTC. This translates into CASSSTERTYNEQFF.

This clone was seen only once. The chain employs TRBV6-5 and TRBJ1-3; D may be TRBD1 (6 bases). The CDR3 extends over 15 amino acids. V was cut by 2 bases and J by 2 bases, with 10 bases left in between. Germline CDR1 is MNHEY and CDR2 is SVGAGI. The CDR3 loop is CASSYEPGAGNTIYF. The CDR3 DNA reads as TGTGCCAGCAGTTACGAGCCAGGGGCTGGAAACACCATATATTTT.

The chain uses TRBV19 and TRBJ2-6, with 9 bases fitting TRBD1. The CDR3 totals 18 residues. Germline V gives CDR1 LNHDA, CDR2 SQIVND (reference sequence). J gave up 1 base and V 3 bases, and 7 bases lay outside the gene matches. CDR3 nucleotides: TGTGCCAGTAGTATCGCTGGACAGGGGTATTCTGGGGCCAACGTCCTGACTTTC. Translated, it gives CASSIAGQGYSGANVLTF. The whole variable domain, filled in from reference TRBV19 and TRBJ2-6, reads DGGITQSPKYLFRKEGQNVTLSCEQNLNHDAMYWYRQDPGQGLRLIYYSQIVNDFQKGDIAEGYSVSREKKESFPLTVTSAQKNPTAFYLCASSIAGQGYSGANVLTFGAGSRLTVL.

This clone has a single count. The chain couples TRBV7-2 to TRBJ1-5, with 7 bases matching TRBD1. Germline V gene sequence: CDR1 SGHTA, CDR2 FQGNSA. The CDR3 totals 15 residues. The J segment lost 2 bases and the V segment lost 2 bases, leaving 3 bases of the junction unmatched. The CDR3 nucleotides are TGTGCCAGCAGCTTAAAGGGGGCCGGCAATCAGCCCCAGCATTTT. Translating it yields CASSLKGAGNQPQHF.

CDR3 region: CASSLDRANNEQFF. The CDR3 DNA reads TGTGCCAGTAGTTTGGACAGGGCCAACAATGAGCAGTTCTTC. The chain joins TRBV19 to TRBJ2-1, with 8 bases aligning to TRBD1. The CDR3 sequence is 14 residues long. Germline V lookup: CDR1 LNHDA, CDR2 SQIVND (reference sequence). J lost 5 bases, V lost 5 bases, and 5 bases had no gene match.

The rearrangement joins TRBV9 to TRBJ1-3; D unresolved. Germline V gives CDR1 SGDLS, CDR2 YYNGEE. Trimming stripped 2 bases from V and 2 bases from J, with 5 bases between. The CDR3 has 13 amino acids. Here the CDR3 DNA reads TGTGCCAGCAGCGTCTTCCCTGGAAACACCATATATTTT. It specifies CASSVFPGNTIYF. Together with reference TRBV9 and TRBJ1-3, the CDR3 gives the full variable domain: DSGVTQTPKHLITATGQRVTLRCSPRSGDLSVYWYQQSLDQGLQFLIQYYNGEERAKGNILERFSAQQFPDLHSELNLSSLELGDSALYFCASSVFPGNTIYFGEGSWLTVV.

This clone was detected a few times. The chain carries TRBV9 and TRBJ1-2, with TRBD1 matching 10 bases. CDR1 and CDR2 (germline): SGDLS, YYNGEE. Trimming cost V 4 bases and J 4 bases; bases outside gene matches: 7. The CDR3 length is 15 residues. The CDR3 reads CASSLETGGTYGYTF. For the CDR3, the DNA is TGTGCCAGCAGCCTCGAGACAGGGGGCACCTATGGCTACACCTTC.

This clone was detected a few times. The chain recombines TRBV7-9 with TRBJ1-3; a possible D gene is TRBD1 (5 bases). This CDR3 is 15 amino acids long. The V gene lost 0 bases and the J gene lost 3 bases, with 9 bases spanning the gap. The V gene's germline CDR1 is SEHNR and CDR2 FQNEAQ (reference sequence). The CDR3 here is CASSLAQGVGNTIYF. The DNA of the CDR3 is TGTGCCAGCAGCTTAGCGCAGGGCGTTGGAAACACCATATATTTT.